The rows below give T cell receptor beta chains drawn from one sample of a study of shared clonotypes between healthy human individuals. TCRdb's copy holds only in-frame clones and misses some; the assay was immunoSEQ multiplex PCR. The data show some 2,400,000 clones, more than 90% seen once. The specimen was naive CD4+ T cells sorted from blood. Receptor source: a man between 18 and 29 years old in good health. CDR3s include the opening cysteine and the closing phenylalanine or tryptophan. D genes are given only for firm matches. Rows give clone size only sometimes, using once, few, many, or a class for an expanded clone.

D gene,clone size,J gene,V gene,CDR3 DNA,CDR3 protein
NA,NA,TRBJ2-5,TRBV6-5,TGTGCCAGCAGTTACTCGAGGCAGTTCCAAGAGACCCAGTACTTC,CASSYSRQFQETQYF
NA,once,TRBJ2-5,TRBV7-2,TGTGCCAGCAGCTTAGGAGAGGAAGAGACCCAGTACTTC,CASSLGEEETQYF
TRBD1,once,TRBJ2-7,TRBV7-8,TGTGCCAGCAGCTTAAAGTCCGCCGCAGGGGGCGAGCAGTACTTC,CASSLKSAAGGEQYF
NA,NA,TRBJ2-1,TRBV6-5,TGTGCCACCCGCAACAGGGTTATCAATGAGCAGTTCTTC,CATRNRVINEQFF
TRBD1,NA,TRBJ1-1,TRBV5-1,TGCGCCAGCAGCTTTACAGGGGAGAACACTGAAGCTTTCTTT,CASSFTGENTEAFF
NA,NA,TRBJ1-1,TRBV7-3,TGTGCCAGCAGCTTGAATCCAGGACAACCCACTGAAGCTTTCTTT,CASSLNPGQPTEAFF
TRBD1,NA,TRBJ2-5,TRBV4-1,TGCGCCAGCAGCCCGGGGGACAGGGGGCAAGAGACCCAGTACTTC,CASSPGDRGQETQYF
TRBD2,NA,TRBJ2-7,TRBV7-8,TGTGCCAGCAGCTTAGCGACGAGCGGGAGGGAAACCTACGAGCAGTACTTC,CASSLATSGRETYEQYF
TRBD2,NA,TRBJ2-3,TRBV7-3,TGTGCCAGCTCCAAAGCGGGGGCCATAGATACGCAGTATTTT,CASSKAGAIDTQYF
TRBD2,NA,TRBJ2-1,TRBV5-1,TGCGCCAGCAGCTCCAGCGGGAGGGACTCCTACAATGAGCAGTTCTTC,CASSSSGRDSYNEQFF
TRBD1,NA,TRBJ1-5,TRBV7-9,TGTGCCAGCAGCTTAGTAGAGGGGGCTCTGAATCAGCCCCAGCATTTT,CASSLVEGALNQPQHF
TRBD1,NA,TRBJ2-2,TRBV2,TGTGCCAGCAGGCCGGGACAGGGGTTCCCCGGGTTCAACACCGGGGAGCTGTTTTTT,CASRPGQGFPGFNTGELFF
TRBD1,once,TRBJ1-2,TRBV11-3,TGTGCCAGCAGCCTCGACAGGGGAGGTTCCGGCTACACCTTC,CASSLDRGGSGYTF
NA,NA,TRBJ2-7,TRBV19,TGTGCCAGTAGTATAAGGAGCCTTCCCTACGAGCAGTACTTC,CASSIRSLPYEQYF
NA,NA,TRBJ2-6,TRBV28,TGTGCCAGCAACGGGGGGCCTCGCTCTGGGGCCAACGTCCTGACTTTC,CASNGGPRSGANVLTF
TRBD1,NA,TRBJ2-7,TRBV6-5,TGTGCCAGCAGCCGCGGACAGGGCTACGAGCAGTACTTC,CASSRGQGYEQYF
NA,NA,TRBJ2-5,TRBV28,TGTGCCAGCAGTTTCCCACAGGGACGGGAGACCCAGTACTTC,CASSFPQGRETQYF
TRBD1,NA,TRBJ2-5,TRBV19,TGTGCCAGTAGTATCCGGACAGGGGGCTACCAGACCCAGTACTTC,CASSIRTGGYQTQYF
NA,NA,TRBJ2-2,TRBV7-3,TGTGCCAGCAGCTTAGGTCAGGGGAGGACCGGGGAGCTGTTTTTT,CASSLGQGRTGELFF
NA,NA,TRBJ2-7,TRBV23-1,TGCGCCAGCAGTCAATCGTGCCAGAATTACGAGCAGTACTTC,CASSQSCQNYEQYF
TRBD1,NA,TRBJ2-3,TRBV7-9,TGTGCCAGCAGCTTAACGGACAGGGGGTCGACAGATACGCAGTATTTT,CASSLTDRGSTDTQYF
TRBD1,NA,TRBJ1-4,TRBV11-1,TGTGCCAGCAGCTCGGGACAGGGGAATGAAAAACTGTTTTTT,CASSSGQGNEKLFF
TRBD2,NA,TRBJ2-1,TRBV11-2,TGTGCCAGCAACCCTCCCCAGCGGGGGTACAATGAGCAGTTCTTC,CASNPPQRGYNEQFF